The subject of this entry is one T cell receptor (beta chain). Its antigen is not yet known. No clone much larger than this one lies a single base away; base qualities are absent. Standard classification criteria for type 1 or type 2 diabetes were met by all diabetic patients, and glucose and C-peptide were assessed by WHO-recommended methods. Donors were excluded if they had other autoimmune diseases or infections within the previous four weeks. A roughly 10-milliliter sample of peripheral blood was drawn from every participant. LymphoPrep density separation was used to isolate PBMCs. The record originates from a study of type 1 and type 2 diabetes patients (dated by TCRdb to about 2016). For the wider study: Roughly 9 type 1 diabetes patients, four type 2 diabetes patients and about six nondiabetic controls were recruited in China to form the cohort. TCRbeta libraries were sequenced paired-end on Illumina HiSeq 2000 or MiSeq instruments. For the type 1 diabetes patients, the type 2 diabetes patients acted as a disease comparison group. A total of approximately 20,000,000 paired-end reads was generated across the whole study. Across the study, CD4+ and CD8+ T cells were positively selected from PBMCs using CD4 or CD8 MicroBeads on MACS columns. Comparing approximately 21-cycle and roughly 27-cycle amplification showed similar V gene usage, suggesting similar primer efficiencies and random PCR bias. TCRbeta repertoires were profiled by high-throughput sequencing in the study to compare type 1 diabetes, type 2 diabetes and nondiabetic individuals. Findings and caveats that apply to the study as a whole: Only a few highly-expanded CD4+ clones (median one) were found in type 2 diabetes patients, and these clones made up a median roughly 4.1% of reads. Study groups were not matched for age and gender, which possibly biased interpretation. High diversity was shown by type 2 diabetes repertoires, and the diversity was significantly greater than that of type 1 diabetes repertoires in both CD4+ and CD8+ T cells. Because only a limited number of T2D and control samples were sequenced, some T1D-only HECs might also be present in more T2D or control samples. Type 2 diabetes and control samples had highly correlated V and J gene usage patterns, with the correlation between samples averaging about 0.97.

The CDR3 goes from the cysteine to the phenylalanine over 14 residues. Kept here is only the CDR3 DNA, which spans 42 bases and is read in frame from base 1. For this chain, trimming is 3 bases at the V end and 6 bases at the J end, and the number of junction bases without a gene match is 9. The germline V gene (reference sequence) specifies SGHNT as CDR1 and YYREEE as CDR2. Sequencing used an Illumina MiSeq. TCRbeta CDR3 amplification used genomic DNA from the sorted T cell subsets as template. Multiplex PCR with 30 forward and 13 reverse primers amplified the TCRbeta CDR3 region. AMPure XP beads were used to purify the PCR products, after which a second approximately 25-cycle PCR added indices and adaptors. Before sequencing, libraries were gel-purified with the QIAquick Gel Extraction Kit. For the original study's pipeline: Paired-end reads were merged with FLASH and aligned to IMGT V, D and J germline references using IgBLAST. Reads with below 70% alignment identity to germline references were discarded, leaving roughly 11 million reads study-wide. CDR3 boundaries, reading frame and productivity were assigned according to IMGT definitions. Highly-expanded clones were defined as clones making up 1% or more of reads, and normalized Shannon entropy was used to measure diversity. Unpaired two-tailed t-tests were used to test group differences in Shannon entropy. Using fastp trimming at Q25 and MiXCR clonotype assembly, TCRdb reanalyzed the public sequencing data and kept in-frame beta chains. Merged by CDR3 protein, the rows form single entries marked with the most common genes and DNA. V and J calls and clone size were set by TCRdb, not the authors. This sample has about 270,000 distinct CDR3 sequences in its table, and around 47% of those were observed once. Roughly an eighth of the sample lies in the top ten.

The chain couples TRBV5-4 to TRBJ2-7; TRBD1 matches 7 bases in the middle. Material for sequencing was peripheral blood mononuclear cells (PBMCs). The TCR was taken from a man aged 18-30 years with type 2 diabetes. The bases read TGTGCCAGCAGCTCACCAATGGACAGGTCCGAGCAGTACTTC. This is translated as CASSSPMDRSEQYF. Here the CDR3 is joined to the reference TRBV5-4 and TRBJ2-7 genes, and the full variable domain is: ETGVTQSPTHLIKTRGQQVTLRCSSQSGHNTVSWYQQALGQGPQFIFQYYREEENGRGNFPPRFSGLQFPNYSSELNVNALELDDSALYLCASSSPMDRSEQYFGPGTRLTVT.